This T cell receptor (beta chain) was recovered during a study of graft-versus-host responses after intestinal transplantation. Study at large: Induction using anti-thymocyte globulin, followed by tacrolimus and steroids for 2 to 4 years, was given to all recipients. The study's findings and limits: Maximum circulating GvH clone levels tracked with early post-transplant HvG decreases. Recipient marrow showed GvH clones, some seen first in ileum or blood. Some patients had graft-donor T cell macrochimerism, and their allografts showed high graft-versus-host to host-versus-graft clonal ratios.

TCRdb's copy holds only in-frame clones and misses some; the assay was immunoSEQ multiplex PCR. Found here are about 94,000 clones, over 75% of them singletons; the top ten hold around 0.53%. Turning to this clone: Its antigen remains unidentified.

The V gene lost 0 bases and the J gene lost 2 bases, with 12 bases spanning the gap. Looked up from germline, CDR1 is SGHDT and CDR2 is YYEEEE. CDR3 length: 16 amino acids. Sequencing used unstimulated CD8+ T cells sorted from spleen or lymph node cells, obtained before intestinal transplant. The source is a human donor who received an intestinal transplant. The rearrangement uses TRBV5-6 and TRBJ2-1; D gene uncertain. CDR3 in DNA: TGTGCCAGCAGCTTGGTGGTGGAGACCCCCTACAATGAGCAGTTCTTC. Its translation is CASSLVVETPYNEQFF.